The rows below give T cell receptor beta chains drawn from one sample of a study of breast tumors, draining lymph nodes, adjacent tissues. TCRdb redid the calling of the multiplex PCR reads with MiXCR, one entry per CDR3 protein. The sample includes 130,000 or so distinct CDR3 sequences, around a third of them seen just once. Sequences were obtained from axillary lymph node tissue. The source of these receptors is a female donor with breast cancer. Some clones in this sample may be carry-over from other donors' samples. The CDR3 runs from the conserved cysteine through the conserved F or W. Each record gives: D gene, clone size, J gene, V gene, CDR3 DNA, CDR3 protein. D genes are given only for firm matches. Where a row states a size, it is once, few, many or the class of an expanded clone; other rows omit it.

TRBD1	once	TRBJ1-2	TRBV4-2	TGTGCCAGCAGTGATTCGGACAGGGGGCCACGGGGCTACACCTTC	CASSDSDRGPRGYTF
.	once	TRBJ2-3	TRBV27	TGTGCCAGCGGGGAGCTGGGCACAGATACGCAGTATTTT	CASGELGTDTQYF
TRBD1	many	TRBJ2-3	TRBV30	TGTGCCTGGTCTACAGGGGCAGATACGCAGTATTTT	CAWSTGADTQYF
.	many	TRBJ1-6	TRBV7-9	TGTGCCAGCAGCTTAGGCCCAGGGCGCAATTCACCCCTCCACTTT	CASSLGPGRNSPLHF
.	.	TRBJ2-5	TRBV7-8	TGTGCCAGCAGCTTAGAGGGGAGTCTGCACAATGAGACCCAGTACTTC	CASSLEGSLHNETQYF
TRBD1	.	TRBJ1-5	TRBV7-9	TGTGCCAGCAGCTTAGGGGACAGGGATGGTGGAGAGACCCAGCATTTT	CASSLGDRDGGETQHF
TRBD1	.	TRBJ2-5	TRBV10-3	TGTGCCATCAGGAACAGGCAGGGGACAGGGGGAAGCCCCCAGTACTTC	CAIRNRQGTGGSPQYF
TRBD1	.	TRBJ1-2	TRBV10-3	TGTGCCTTCAGTGGGGGACAGGGGGTAAGCGGCTACACCTTC	CAFSGGQGVSGYTF
TRBD1	many	TRBJ2-5	TRBV12-3/TRBV12-4	TGTGCCAGCAGACCCGGGCGGGACAGGGATAGGACCCAGTACTTC	CASRPGRDRDRTQYF
.	.	TRBJ2-5	TRBV7-7	TGTGCTAGCAGTCTTTTAGGCCGTGACCAAGAGACCCAGTACTTC	CASSLLGRDQETQYF
TRBD1	many	TRBJ2-2	TRBV7-6	TGTGCCAGCAGCCCGCAGGGACAGCTGAACACCGGGGAGCTGTTTTTT	CASSPQGQLNTGELFF
.	once	TRBJ1-3	TRBV7-9	TGTGCCGGCAGCACCGGGACGGTCCTTTACTCTGGAAACCCCGTATATTTT	CAGSTGTVLYSGNPVYF
.	many	TRBJ2-3	TRBV4-3	TGCGCCAGCAGCCAAGAGAGGGGGTACTGGACAGATACGCAGTATTTT	CASSQERGYWTDTQYF
TRBD2	many	TRBJ2-7	TRBV20-1	TGCAGTGCTAGAGATTGGCGGGGGAGCTCCTACGAGCAGTACTTC	CSARDWRGSSYEQYF
.	.	TRBJ2-5	TRBV7-6	TGTGCCAGCAGCTTAAGACAGACGGAGAGAACCCAGTACTTC	CASSLRQTERTQYF
.	many	TRBJ1-2	TRBV12-3/TRBV12-4	TGTGCCAGCAGGCCGGATGAGAGGGCTGGCTACACCTTC	CASRPDERAGYTF